These 21 T cell receptor beta chains came from one sample sequenced in a study of blood T cell repertoires in COVID-19. Sequencing was performed with immunoSEQ multiplex PCR; in TCRdb, only in-frame clones are kept and a portion is missing. The table has 150,000 to 200,000 clones, under 90% seen once. Sequencing used peripheral blood. Every receptor here comes from a woman in her seventies with COVID-19, enrolled during active disease.

The gene calls are TRBV7-9 and TRBJ1-2, with 9 bases identical to TRBD1. Per germline, CDR1 SEHNR and CDR2 FQNEAQ (reference sequence). The length of the CDR3 is 13 residues. V lost 5 bases to trimming and J lost 7 bases; unmatched junction nucleotides: 5. CDR3 in amino acids: CASSQQGARGYTF. The CDR3 DNA follows: TGTGCCAGCAGCCAACAGGGGGCCCGTGGCTACACCTTC.

This chain connects TRBV19 to TRBJ1-1, with D unresolved. With 3 bases removed from V and 0 bases from J, the gap between germline ends came to 17 bases. This CDR3 comprises 17 residues. Germline CDR1 LNHDA, CDR2 SQIVND (reference sequence). The CDR3 here is CASSMGTRFLVNTEAFF. The CDR3 DNA is TGTGCCAGTAGTATGGGCACTAGGTTTCTCGTGAACACTGAAGCTTTCTTT.

The V and J genes are TRBV6-5 and TRBJ2-5; tentatively, D is TRBD2 (6 bases). This CDR3 region has 14 residues. Germline CDR1 reads MNHEY; CDR2 reads SVGAGI. V was pared by 0 bases and J by 1 base, with 6 bases between. CDR3 in amino acids: CASSYSSGQETQYF. The CDR3 DNA reads as TGTGCCAGCAGTTACTCTAGCGGCCAAGAGACCCAGTACTTC.

This chain connects TRBV18 to TRBJ1-2, with 9 positions matching TRBD1. This CDR3 is built from 15 residues. The V gene's germline CDR1 is KGHSH and CDR2 LQKENI. Trimming at V came to 3 bases and at J to 0 bases, leaving 2 bases not matched to a gene. The CDR3 nucleotides are TGTGCCAGCTCACCGGACAGGGGCCCTAACTATGGCTACACCTTC. This translates into CASSPDRGPNYGYTF.

This clone was counted once. The J gene is TRBJ1-3, the V gene TRBV5-1; D ambiguous. With 4 bases removed from V and 3 bases from J, the gap between germline ends came to 8 bases. The CDR3 runs to 13 residues. CDR1 SGHRS and CDR2 YFSETQ come from the germline V gene. The CDR3 sequence: CASSRDYGNTIYF. The DNA for the CDR3 is TGCGCCAGCAGCCGGGATTATGGAAACACCATATATTTT. Full variable domain (rest looked up from reference TRBV5-1 and TRBJ1-3): KAGVTQTPRYLIKTRGQQVTLSCSPISGHRSVSWYQQTPGQGLQFLFEYFSETQRNKGNFPGRFSGRQFSNSRSEMNVSTLELGDSALYLCASSRDYGNTIYFGEGSWLTVV.

The chain has TRBV30 and TRBJ1-3; no firm D call. The CDR3 runs 13 residues. Germline V lookup: CDR1 GTSNPN, CDR2 SVGIG (reference sequence). Between the trimmed V and J ends, which lost 2 bases and 0 bases, there was a span of 5 bases. As DNA, the CDR3 is TGTGCCTGGAGTACAGACTCTGGAAACACCATATATTTT. Residues: CAWSTDSGNTIYF.

A note on this clone: The junction does not match germline at one end; this may be a read error. The gene calls are TRBV30 and TRBJ1-2; the D is unclear. Germline V gene lookup returns CDR1 GTSNPN and CDR2 SVGIG (reference sequence). The CDR3 runs 14 residues. The CDR3 reads CAWGVGGQNYGYTF. The CDR3 DNA is TGTGCCTGGGGTGTAGGAGGGCAAAACTATGGCTACACCTTC.

This clone has a count of ten or more. V and J are TRBV6-2 or TRBV6-3 and TRBJ2-1; tentatively, D is TRBD2 (6 bases). Per germline, CDR1 MNHEY and CDR2 SVGEGT. The CDR3 has 13 residues. The V and J ends lost 3 bases and 12 bases respectively, with 15 bases between them. The CDR3 sequence: CASSYIGGSGQFF. As DNA, the CDR3 is TGTGCCAGCAGTTATATTGGGGGGAGCGGGCAGTTCTTC.

The rearrangement uses TRBV28 and TRBJ1-1; no clear D. From germline, CDR1 is MDHEN and CDR2 SYDVKM. The V end was cut by 7 bases, the J end by 1 base, with 10 bases between. The CDR3 runs 13 residues. The CDR3 sequence is CASITHGNTEAFF. CDR3 in DNA: TGTGCCAGCATCACACATGGGAACACTGAAGCTTTCTTT.

The rearrangement joins TRBV7-6 to TRBJ1-1, with no clear D. The V gene lost 6 bases and the J gene lost 0 bases, with 20 bases spanning the gap. Germline V lookup: CDR1 SGHVS, CDR2 FNYEAQ. The CDR3 covers 17 residues. CDR3 coding DNA: TGTGCCAGCAGGGACTCAGGCGGGATCGACATGAACACTGAAGCTTTCTTT. Its translation is CASRDSGGIDMNTEAFF.

The rearrangement joins TRBV20-1 to TRBJ2-7, with 8 bases fitting TRBD2. After removal of 3 bases from V and 0 bases from J, the junction contained 1 base not matched to a gene. The CDR3 sequence is 13 residues long. Germline V gene lookup returns CDR1 DFQATT and CDR2 SNEGSKA (reference sequence). CDR3 nucleotides: TGCAGTGCTAGTAGCGGGGCCTCCTACGAGCAGTACTTC. Protein sequence: CSASSGASYEQYF.

This clone was observed a few times. The J gene is TRBJ2-7, the V gene TRBV10-3, with D tentatively TRBD1 (6 bases). The CDR3 is 14 residues long. V shed 2 bases and J shed 2 bases, with 10 bases lying between them. Germline loops: CDR1 ENHRY, CDR2 SYGVKD. In DNA form, the CDR3 reads TGTGCCATCAGTGAGCCGAGGACAGCCTACGAGCAGTACTTC. It is translated as CAISEPRTAYEQYF.

The V call is TRBV10-1, the J call TRBJ2-3; 15 nucleotides match TRBD2. The CDR3 is 16 residues long. Germline CDR1 is WNHNN and CDR2 is SYGVQD (reference sequence). The trim removed 6 bases at V and 6 bases at J, leaving 7 bases unmatched. The CDR3 sequence: CASSGTSGGPADTQYF. The CDR3 bases are TGCGCCAGCAGCGGGACTAGCGGGGGGCCTGCGGATACGCAGTATTTT.

The genes are TRBV7-3 and TRBJ1-1; tentatively, D is TRBD1 (5 bases). CDR1 is SGHTA and CDR2 is FQGTGA in the germline V gene. Trimming took off 9 bases at V and 0 bases at J, with 14 bases between the two ends. This CDR3 has 14 amino acids. The CDR3 DNA reads TGTGCCAGTTCTTTCGGGGGGTTGAACACTGAAGCTTTCTTT. As protein: CASSFGGLNTEAFF.

The chain employs TRBV5-5 and TRBJ2-7, with a possible D match to TRBD1 (5 bases). Germline lookup yields CDR1 SGHKS and CDR2 YYEKEE (reference sequence). V shed 0 bases and J shed 3 bases, with 7 bases lying between them. The CDR3 has 13 amino acids. DNA of the CDR3: TGTGCCAGCAGCTTGGAGGGGTACTACGAGCAGTACGTC. Encoded protein: CASSLEGYYEQYV.

The rearrangement joins TRBV12-3 or TRBV12-4 to TRBJ1-2; maybe TRBD1 (6 bases). The CDR3 covers 12 residues. V was pared by 4 bases and J by 7 bases, with 10 bases between. CDR3 protein: CASSYRAGGYTF. The CDR3 nucleotides are TGTGCCAGCAGTTACAGGGCCGGTGGCTACACCTTC.

This chain joins TRBV5-4 and TRBJ2-3; 9 bases agree with TRBD2. The CDR3 covers 16 residues. V was clipped by 1 base and J by 4 bases; unmatched bases: 7. CDR1 and CDR2 (germline): SGHNT, YYREEE (reference sequence). The CDR3 protein is CASSLWLAGVADTQYF. CDR3 bases: TGTGCCAGCAGCTTGTGGTTAGCGGGGGTTGCAGATACGCAGTATTTT.

The genes are TRBV3-1 (or the pseudogene TRBV3-2) and TRBJ2-5; 8 positions agree with TRBD1. The CDR3 totals 14 residues. Losses at the gene ends were 5 bases for V and 3 bases for J; bases not matched to a gene: 5. Germline values: CDR1 LGHDT, CDR2 YNNKEL (reference sequence). The CDR3 DNA follows: TGTGCCAGCAGCACTAGACAGGGGAAAGAGACCCAGTACTTC. As protein: CASSTRQGKETQYF.

V gene TRBV6-5 combines with J gene TRBJ2-2, with 8 bases lining up with TRBD1. The CDR3 runs to 14 residues. The germline CDR1 and CDR2 sequences are MNHEY and SVGAGI. Trimming cost V 6 bases and J 4 bases; bases outside gene matches: 4. CDR3 in DNA: TGTGCCAGCAGCAGGGGGCGCGGCACCGGGGAGCTGTTTTTT. This codes for CASSRGRGTGELFF.

The rearrangement links TRBV28 to TRBJ2-7; D might be TRBD1 (5 bases). V was pared by 6 bases and J by 4 bases, with 13 bases between. Germline V gene data show CDR1 as MDHEN and CDR2 as SYDVKM. The length of the CDR3 is 13 residues. CDR3 DNA sequence: TGTGCCAGCAGGTCAAACTCAGGGTACGAGCAGTACGTC. It is translated as CASRSNSGYEQYV.

The V and J genes are TRBV6-5 and TRBJ2-2; 7 nucleotides match TRBD1. J was trimmed by 1 base and V by 7 bases; bases with no gene match: 3. The CDR3 spans 14 residues. Germline V gives CDR1 MNHEY, CDR2 SVGAGI. The CDR3 DNA sequence: TGTGCCAGCAATAGACAGGGGAACACCGGGGAGCTGTTTTTT. Translation: CASNRQGNTGELFF.